This T cell receptor beta chain was recovered during a study of cytomegalovirus exposure and HLA in healthy donors. As for the donors, each was a healthy bone marrow donor. Study results and caveats: The study reported that TCR beta sequences accurately predicted HLA-A and HLA-B alleles in most subjects. More clonal expansion characterized HLA-associated TCR beta chains than equally common others in a later analysis.

The CDR3 consists of 14 residues. Trimming left V 6 bases short and J 3 bases short, with 15 bases between. The germline V gene encodes CDR1 MDHEN and CDR2 SYDVKM. A word on this clone: The antigen remains unidentified.

In the PCR, 60 Vbeta and 13 Jbeta primers were used. Repertoires were generated with immunoSEQ multiplex PCR, while TCRdb's copy carries only in-frame clones and drops some. The table has approximately 160,000 clones, 75% seen once. This clonotype originated in a woman between 45 and 65 years old in good health and CMV-seropositive. The chain couples TRBV28 to TRBJ2-7, with TRBD2 as a possible D gene (7 bases). Specimen: PBMCs. Here the CDR3 DNA reads TGTGCCAGCAGCCCGCGGGGGCAGGACTACGAGCAGTACTTC. This sequence encodes CASSPRGQDYEQYF.